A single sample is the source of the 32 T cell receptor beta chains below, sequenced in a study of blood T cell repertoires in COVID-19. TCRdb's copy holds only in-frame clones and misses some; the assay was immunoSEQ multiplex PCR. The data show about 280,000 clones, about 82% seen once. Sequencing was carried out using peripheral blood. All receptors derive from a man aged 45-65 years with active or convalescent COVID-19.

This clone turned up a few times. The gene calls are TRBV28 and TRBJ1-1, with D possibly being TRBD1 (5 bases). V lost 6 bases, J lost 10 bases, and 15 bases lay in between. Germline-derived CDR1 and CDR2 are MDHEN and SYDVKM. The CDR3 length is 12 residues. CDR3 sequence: CASSAPGGGAFF. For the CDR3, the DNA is TGTGCCAGCAGCGCCCCGGGGGGTGGAGCTTTCTTT.

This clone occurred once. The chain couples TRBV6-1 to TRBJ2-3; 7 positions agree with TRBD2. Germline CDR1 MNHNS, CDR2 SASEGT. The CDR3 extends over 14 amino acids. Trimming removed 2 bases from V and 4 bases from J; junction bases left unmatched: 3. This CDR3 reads CASSELGRADTQYF. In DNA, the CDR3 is TGTGCCAGCAGTGAACTGGGGAGGGCAGATACGCAGTATTTT.

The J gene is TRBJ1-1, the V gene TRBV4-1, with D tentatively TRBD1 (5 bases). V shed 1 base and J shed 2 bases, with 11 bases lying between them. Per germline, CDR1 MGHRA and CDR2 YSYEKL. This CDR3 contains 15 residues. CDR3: CASSQALGLNTEAFF. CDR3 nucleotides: TGCGCCAGCAGCCAAGCCCTGGGGCTTAACACTGAAGCTTTCTTT.

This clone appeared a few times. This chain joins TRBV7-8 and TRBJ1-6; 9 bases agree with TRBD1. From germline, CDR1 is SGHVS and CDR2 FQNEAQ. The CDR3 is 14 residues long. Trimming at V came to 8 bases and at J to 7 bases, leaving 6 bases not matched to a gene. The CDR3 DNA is TGTGCCAGCCGAACCGGGACAGGGAATTCACCCCTCCACTTT. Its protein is CASRTGTGNSPLHF.

Here the CDR3 DNA reads TGTGTACCCCCAGGCTTCACCCTTTATAGCAATCAGCCCCAGCATTTT. Amino acids: CVPPGFTLYSNQPQHF. The gene calls are TRBV19 and TRBJ1-5; D is ambiguous. From germline, CDR1 is LNHDA and CDR2 SQIVND (reference sequence). CDR3 size: 16 residues.

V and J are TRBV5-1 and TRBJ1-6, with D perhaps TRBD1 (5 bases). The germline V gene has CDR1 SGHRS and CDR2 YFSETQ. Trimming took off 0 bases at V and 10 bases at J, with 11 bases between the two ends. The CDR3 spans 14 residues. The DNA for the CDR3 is TGCGCCAGCAGCTTGGAAGGGACTAGGTCACCCCTCCACTTT. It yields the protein CASSLEGTRSPLHF.

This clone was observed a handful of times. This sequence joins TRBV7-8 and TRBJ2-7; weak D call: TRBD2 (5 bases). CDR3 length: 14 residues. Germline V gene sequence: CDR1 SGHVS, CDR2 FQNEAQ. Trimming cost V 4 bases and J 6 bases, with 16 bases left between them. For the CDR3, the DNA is TGTGCCAGCAGCTCCCCCGGGGTTAAGGTCGAGCAGTACTTC. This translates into CASSSPGVKVEQYF.

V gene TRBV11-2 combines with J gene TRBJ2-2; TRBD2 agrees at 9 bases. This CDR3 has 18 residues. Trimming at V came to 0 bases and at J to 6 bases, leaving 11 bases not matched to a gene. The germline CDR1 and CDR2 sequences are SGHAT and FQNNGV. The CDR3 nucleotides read TGTGCCAGCAGCTTAGATCGGGCTAGCGGGATTCTCGCCGGGGAGCTGTTTTTT. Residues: CASSLDRASGILAGELFF.

The CDR3 sequence: CASSLAEAAVYEQYF. CDR3 in DNA: TGTGCCAGCAGCTTAGCGGAGGCAGCCGTCTACGAGCAGTACTTC. The gene calls are TRBV7-8 and TRBJ2-7; D is perhaps TRBD2 (5 bases). Trimming shortened V by 0 bases and J by 3 bases, and 12 bases separated the two germline ends. Germline V CDR1 and CDR2: SGHVS, FQNEAQ. CDR3 length equals 15 residues.

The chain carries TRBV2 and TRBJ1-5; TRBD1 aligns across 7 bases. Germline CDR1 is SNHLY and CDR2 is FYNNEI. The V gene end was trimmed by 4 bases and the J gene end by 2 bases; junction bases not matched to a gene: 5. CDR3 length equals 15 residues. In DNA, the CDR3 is TGTGCCAGCAGTGTGACAGGGTCGGGCAATCAGCCCCAGCATTTT. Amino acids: CASSVTGSGNQPQHF.

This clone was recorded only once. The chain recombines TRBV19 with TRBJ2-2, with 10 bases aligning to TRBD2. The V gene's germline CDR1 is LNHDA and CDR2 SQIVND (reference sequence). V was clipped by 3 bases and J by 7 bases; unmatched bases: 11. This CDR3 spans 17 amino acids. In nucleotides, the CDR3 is TGTGCCAGTAGTATTCCGTTGGCTAGCGGGAGAGTCGGGGAGCTGTTTTTT. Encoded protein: CASSIPLASGRVGELFF.

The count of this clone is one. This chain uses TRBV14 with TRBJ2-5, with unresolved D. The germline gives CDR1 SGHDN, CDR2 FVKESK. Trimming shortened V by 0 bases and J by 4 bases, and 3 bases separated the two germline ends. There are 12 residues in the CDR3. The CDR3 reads CASSQDGETQYF. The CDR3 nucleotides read TGTGCCAGCAGCCAAGACGGAGAGACCCAGTACTTC.

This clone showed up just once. CDR3 protein: CASSRGDTEAFF. The CDR3 nucleotides read TGTGCCAGCAGTCGGGGGGACACTGAAGCTTTCTTT. This sequence joins TRBV6-5 and TRBJ1-1, with a possible D match to TRBD1 (5 bases). Germline CDR1 and CDR2: MNHEY and SVGAGI. Trimming removed 5 bases from V and 3 bases from J, with 7 bases in between. This CDR3 contains 12 residues.

DNA for the CDR3: TGTGCCAGCAGTCCTACGGGACAAATTAATGAAAAACTGTTTTTT. This codes for CASSPTGQINEKLFF. The gene calls are TRBV27 and TRBJ1-4; a possible D gene is TRBD1 (6 bases). Germline CDR1 MNHEY, CDR2 SMNVEV (reference sequence). Trimming took off 5 bases at V and 4 bases at J, with 14 bases between the two ends. This CDR3 has 15 amino acids.

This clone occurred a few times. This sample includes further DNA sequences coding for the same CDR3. The CDR3 sequence is CSVRTSGNNEQFF. DNA for the CDR3: TGCAGCGTACGGACTAGCGGGAACAATGAGCAGTTCTTC. V gene TRBV29-1 combines with J gene TRBJ2-1; TRBD2 aligns across 12 bases. The length of the CDR3 is 13 residues. Germline V gene lookup returns CDR1 SQVTM and CDR2 ANQGSEA. The ends lost 6 bases at V and 5 bases at J; junction bases unmatched: 2.

CDR3 nucleotides: TGTGCCACCAGCGTGGTTTTTACAGGGACAGAGACCCAGTACTTC. This gives the protein CATSVVFTGTETQYF. This rearrangement joins TRBV15 to TRBJ2-5; tentative D call: TRBD1 (6 bases). The CDR3 loop spans 15 amino acids. V was cut by 5 bases and J by 4 bases, with 17 bases left in between. Germline CDR1 reads LNHNV; CDR2 reads YYDKDF (reference sequence).

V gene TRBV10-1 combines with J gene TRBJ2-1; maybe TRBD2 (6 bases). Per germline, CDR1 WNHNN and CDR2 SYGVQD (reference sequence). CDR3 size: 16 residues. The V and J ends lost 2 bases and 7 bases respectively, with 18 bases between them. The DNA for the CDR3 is TGCGCCAGCAGTGAGATTCCCGGGAGAGCGAGGAATGAGCAGTTCTTC. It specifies CASSEIPGRARNEQFF.

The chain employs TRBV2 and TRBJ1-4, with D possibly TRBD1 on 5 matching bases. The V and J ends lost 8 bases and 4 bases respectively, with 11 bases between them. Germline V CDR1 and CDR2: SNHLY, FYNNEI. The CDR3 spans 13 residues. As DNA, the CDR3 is TGTGCCAGCCTCAGGGCAATTAATGAAAAACTGTTTTTT. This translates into CASLRAINEKLFF.

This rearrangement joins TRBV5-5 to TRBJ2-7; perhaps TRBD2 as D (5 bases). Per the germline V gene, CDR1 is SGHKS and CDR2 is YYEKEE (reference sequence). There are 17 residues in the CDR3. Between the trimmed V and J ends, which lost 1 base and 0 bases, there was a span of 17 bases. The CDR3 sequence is CASSLRFKDGNSYEQYF. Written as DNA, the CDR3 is TGTGCCAGCAGCTTGAGGTTCAAGGACGGGAACTCCTACGAGCAGTACTTC.

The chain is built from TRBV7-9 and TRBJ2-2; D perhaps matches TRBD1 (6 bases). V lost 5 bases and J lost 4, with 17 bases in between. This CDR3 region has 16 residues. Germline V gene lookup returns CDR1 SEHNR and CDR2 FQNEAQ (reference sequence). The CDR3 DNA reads TGTGCCAGCAGCCACCCGGACAGCGACAGCACCGGGGAGCTGTTTTTT. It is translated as CASSHPDSDSTGELFF.

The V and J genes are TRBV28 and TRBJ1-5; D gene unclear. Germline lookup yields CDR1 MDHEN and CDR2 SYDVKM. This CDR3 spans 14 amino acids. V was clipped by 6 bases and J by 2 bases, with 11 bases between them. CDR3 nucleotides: TGTGCCAGCAGGGCGACCGGGGGCAATCAGCCCCAGCATTTT. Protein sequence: CASRATGGNQPQHF.

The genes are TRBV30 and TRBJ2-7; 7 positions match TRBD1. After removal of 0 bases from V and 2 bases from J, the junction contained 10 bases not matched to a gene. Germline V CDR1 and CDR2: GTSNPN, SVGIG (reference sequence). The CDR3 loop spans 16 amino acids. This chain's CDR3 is CAWSVRDSGATYEQYF. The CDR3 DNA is TGTGCCTGGAGTGTAAGGGACAGTGGGGCAACCTACGAGCAGTACTTC.

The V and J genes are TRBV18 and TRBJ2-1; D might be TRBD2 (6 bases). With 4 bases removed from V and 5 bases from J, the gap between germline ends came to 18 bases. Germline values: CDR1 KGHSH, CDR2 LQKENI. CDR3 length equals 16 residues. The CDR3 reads CASSRSGGRRNNEQFF. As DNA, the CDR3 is TGTGCCAGCTCACGATCTGGTGGGAGGAGGAACAATGAGCAGTTCTTC.

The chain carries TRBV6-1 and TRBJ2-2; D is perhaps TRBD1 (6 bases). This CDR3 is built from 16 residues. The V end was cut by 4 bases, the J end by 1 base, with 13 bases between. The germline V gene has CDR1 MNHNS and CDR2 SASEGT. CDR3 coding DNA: TGTGCCAGCAGTGCCGCAGGGGTCCTGAACACCGGGGAGCTGTTTTTT. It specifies CASSAAGVLNTGELFF.

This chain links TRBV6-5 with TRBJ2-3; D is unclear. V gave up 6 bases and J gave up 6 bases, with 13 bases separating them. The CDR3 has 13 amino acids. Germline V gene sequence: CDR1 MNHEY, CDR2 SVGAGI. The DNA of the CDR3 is TGTGCCAGCAGGCCCCTATCCGCGGATACGCAGTATTTT. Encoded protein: CASRPLSADTQYF.

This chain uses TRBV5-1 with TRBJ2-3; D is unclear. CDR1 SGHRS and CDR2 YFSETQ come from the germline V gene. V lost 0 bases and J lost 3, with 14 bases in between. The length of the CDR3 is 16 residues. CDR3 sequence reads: CASSLEALVATDTQYF. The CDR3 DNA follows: TGCGCCAGCAGCTTGGAAGCGCTAGTCGCGACAGATACGCAGTATTTT.

Here the CDR3 reads CASSPGQGSEKLFF. CDR3 DNA sequence: TGTGCCAGCAGCCCCGGACAGGGGAGCGAAAAACTGTTTTTT. The V gene is TRBV3-1 (or the pseudogene TRBV3-2), the J gene TRBJ1-4, with TRBD1 matching over 9 bases. The germline gives CDR1 LGHDT, CDR2 YNNKEL (reference sequence). With 4 bases clipped from V and 8 bases from J, the junction kept 5 bases outside the gene matches. This CDR3 region has 14 residues.

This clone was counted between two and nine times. The CDR3 DNA sequence: TGCAGCGTTGGGGTTAACAGGGGGCACACTGAAGCTTTCTTT. Translating gives CSVGVNRGHTEAFF. J is TRBJ1-1 and V is TRBV29-1, with TRBD1 matching 9 bases. V lost 4 bases and J lost 3; bases outside the gene matches: 6. Germline assignment: CDR1 SQVTM and CDR2 ANQGSEA. This CDR3 contains 14 residues. Together with reference TRBV29-1 and TRBJ1-1, the CDR3 gives the full variable domain: SAVISQKPSRDICQRGTSLTIQCQVDSQVTMMFWYRQQPGQSLTLIATANQGSEATYESGFVIDKFPISRPNLTFSTLTVSNMSPEDSSIYLCSVGVNRGHTEAFFGQGTRLTVV.

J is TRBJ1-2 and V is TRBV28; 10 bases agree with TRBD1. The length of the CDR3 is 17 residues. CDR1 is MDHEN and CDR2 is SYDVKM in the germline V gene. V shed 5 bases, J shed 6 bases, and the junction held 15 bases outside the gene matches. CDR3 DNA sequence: TGTGCCAGCAGTGGGGGGACAGGGGTTCTTTCTGGGGATGGCTACACCTTC. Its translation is CASSGGTGVLSGDGYTF.

CDR3 residues: CASSKRQGRTGELFF. The CDR3 nucleotides read TGTGCCAGTAGTAAACGACAGGGGAGGACCGGGGAGCTGTTTTTT. The V call is TRBV19, the J call TRBJ2-2; 8 bases map to TRBD1. Losses at the gene ends were 4 bases for V and 5 bases for J; bases not matched to a gene: 6. Germline V CDR1 and CDR2: LNHDA, SQIVND (reference sequence). This CDR3 has 15 amino acids.

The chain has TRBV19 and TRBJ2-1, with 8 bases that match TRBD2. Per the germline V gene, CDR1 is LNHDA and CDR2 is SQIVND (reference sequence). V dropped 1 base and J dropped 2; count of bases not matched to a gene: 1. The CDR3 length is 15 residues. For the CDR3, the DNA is TGTGCCAGTAGTATAGTAGCGGGACCCTACAATGAGCAGTTCTTC. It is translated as CASSIVAGPYNEQFF.

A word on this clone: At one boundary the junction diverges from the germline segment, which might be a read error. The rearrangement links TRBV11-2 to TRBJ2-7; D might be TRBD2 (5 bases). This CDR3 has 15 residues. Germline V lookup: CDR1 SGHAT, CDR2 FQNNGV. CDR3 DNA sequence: TGTGCCAGCAGCGTAGAGGGCGGGCCCAGCTACGAGCAGTACTTC. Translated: CASSVEGGPSYEQYF.